The 32 T cell receptor beta chains in this list originate from one sample, sequenced in a study of T-cell memory formation after mild COVID-19. TCRdb reprocessed the 5' RACE reads via MiXCR and lists one record per CDR3 protein. The sample includes 180,000 or so distinct CDR3 sequences, approximately 10% of them seen just once. The material sequenced was PBMCs or a T cell subset sorted from them (not recorded which). The receptors were sampled from a young man who had mild COVID-19 (a few samples of this study predate the infection). Cell type and time point are not known.

In its sample, this clonotype was seen many times. The chain recombines TRBV5-1 with TRBJ1-2; possibly TRBD1 for D (5 bases). With 1 base removed from V and 6 bases from J, the gap between germline ends came to 16 bases. CDR1 and CDR2 from the germline V gene are SGHRS and YFSETQ. The CDR3 is 15 amino acids. CDR3 in DNA: TGCGCCAGCAGCTTGATGCAGGACAAGTTAAATGGCTACACCTTC. Its translation is CASSLMQDKLNGYTF.

This clonotype was seen only a few times. The chain joins TRBV12-3 or TRBV12-4 to TRBJ1-1; no reliable D call. This CDR3 region has 15 residues. Trimming shortened V by 1 base and J by 2 bases, and 11 bases separated the two germline ends. Here the CDR3 DNA reads TGTGCCAGCAGTTTAGGGGTATCGGGAAACACTGAAGCTTTCTTT. It codes for CASSLGVSGNTEAFF.

In its sample, this clonotype was seen a few times. The chain links TRBV6-2 or TRBV6-3 to TRBJ2-3; D is uncertain. CDR3 length equals 14 residues. V lost 6 bases to trimming and J lost 0 bases, with 10 bases between them. In germline, CDR1 is MNHEY, CDR2 SVGEGT. As DNA, the CDR3 is TGTGCCAGCAGCTCGACGGCTAGCACAGATACGCAGTATTTT. Translated, it gives CASSSTASTDTQYF.

V gene TRBV2 combines with J gene TRBJ2-5, with TRBD2 matching 12 bases. The CDR3 runs 16 residues. V was clipped by 6 bases and J by 7 bases; unmatched bases: 12. Germline V gene sequence: CDR1 SNHLY, CDR2 FYNNEI. The CDR3 loop reads CASSRLLAGGPRTQYF. CDR3 bases: TGTGCCAGCAGCCGACTTCTAGCGGGGGGGCCTAGGACCCAGTACTTC.

This clonotype was observed at least ten times. J is TRBJ2-5 and V is TRBV5-1; D assignment may be TRBD1 or TRBD2 (5 bases each). The V end lost 5 bases, the J end lost 4 bases, and 12 bases lay between the germline ends. There are 13 residues in the CDR3. CDR1 SGHRS and CDR2 YFSETQ come from the germline V gene. The CDR3 loop is CASSYGTSETQYF. For the CDR3, the DNA is TGCGCCAGCAGTTATGGGACGTCAGAGACCCAGTACTTC. Full variable domain (outside the CDR3, taken from reference TRBV5-1 and TRBJ2-5): KAGVTQTPRYLIKTRGQQVTLSCSPISGHRSVSWYQQTPGQGLQFLFEYFSETQRNKGNFPGRFSGRQFSNSRSEMNVSTLELGDSALYLCASSYGTSETQYFGPGTRLLVL.

This chain links TRBV5-1 with TRBJ1-5; the D gene is possibly TRBD1 (5 bases). Germline CDR1 SGHRS, CDR2 YFSETQ. The CDR3 contains 14 residues. V was pared by 0 bases and J by 10 bases, with 14 bases between. The CDR3 loop reads CASSLEGPKEPQHF. The CDR3 nucleotides are TGCGCCAGCAGCTTGGAGGGGCCAAAGGAACCCCAGCATTTT. Full variable domain (missing parts from reference TRBV5-1 and TRBJ1-5): KAGVTQTPRYLIKTRGQQVTLSCSPISGHRSVSWYQQTPGQGLQFLFEYFSETQRNKGNFPGRFSGRQFSNSRSEMNVSTLELGDSALYLCASSLEGPKEPQHFGDGTRLSIL.

This chain joins TRBV10-1 and TRBJ2-3; maybe TRBD1 (5 bases). This CDR3 contains 14 residues. Germline CDR1 is WNHNN and CDR2 is SYGVQD (reference sequence). Trimming left V 5 bases short and J 4 bases short, with 13 bases between. This CDR3 reads CASSPQVPPDTQYF. CDR3 sequence (DNA): TGCGCCAGCAGTCCACAGGTTCCCCCAGATACGCAGTATTTT.

This clonotype was observed at least ten times. The chain links TRBV7-2 to TRBJ1-4; D remains ambiguous. This CDR3 comprises 14 residues. CDR1 and CDR2 from the germline V gene are SGHTA and FQGNSA. The V and J ends lost 6 bases and 8 bases respectively, with 16 bases between them. The CDR3 loop reads CASRPREGQEKLFF. CDR3 bases: TGTGCCAGCAGACCTAGAGAAGGGCAGGAAAAACTGTTTTTT.

The chain employs TRBV7-9 and TRBJ2-5, with D perhaps matching TRBD2 (6 bases). Germline assignment: CDR1 SEHNR and CDR2 FQNEAQ (reference sequence). This CDR3 has 14 residues. V was trimmed by 10 bases and J by 5 bases, leaving 20 bases between them. CDR3 coding DNA: TGTGCCACTGAGGGGCGCGGGACGAAGGAGACCCAGTACTTC. Protein sequence: CATEGRGTKETQYF.

This clonotype has just a few counts. V and J are TRBV5-1 and TRBJ2-2; 10 positions agree with TRBD1. This CDR3 is built from 16 residues. Germline V gene data show CDR1 as SGHRS and CDR2 as YFSETQ. The V gene end was trimmed by 1 base and the J gene end by 6 bases; junction bases not matched to a gene: 6. The CDR3 reads CASSLTPGQGPGELFF. As DNA, the CDR3 is TGCGCCAGCAGCTTGACACCGGGACAGGGGCCCGGGGAGCTGTTTTTT.

This clonotype has a handful of counts. The genes are TRBV28 and TRBJ1-5; 8 bases match TRBD1. J was trimmed by 5 bases and V by 6 bases; bases with no gene match: 6. This CDR3 has 14 residues. Germline CDR1 is MDHEN and CDR2 is SYDVKM. The CDR3 sequence: CASRHGQGHQPQHF. Written as DNA, the CDR3 is TGTGCCAGCAGACACGGACAGGGCCATCAGCCCCAGCATTTT.

This clonotype has more than one count but fewer than ten. The CDR3 protein is CASSADRYGEKLFF. The CDR3 nucleotides are TGCGCCAGCAGCGCGGACAGGTATGGCGAAAAACTGTTTTTT. This rearrangement joins TRBV5-1 to TRBJ1-4; 7 bases are shared with TRBD1. Germline CDR1 and CDR2: SGHRS and YFSETQ. The CDR3 consists of 14 residues. V lost 4 bases and J lost 8; bases outside the gene matches: 8.

This clonotype was seen ten or more times. The chain couples TRBV20-1 to TRBJ2-3; 7 bases are shared with TRBD2. Germline V gene lookup returns CDR1 DFQATT and CDR2 SNEGSKA (reference sequence). The V and J ends lost 4 bases and 4 bases, in that order; junction bases with no gene match: 8. The CDR3 covers 14 residues. CDR3 sequence: CSAIVQAGSDTQYF. The CDR3 nucleotides are TGCAGTGCTATCGTCCAAGCGGGGTCAGATACGCAGTATTTT.

The chain recombines TRBV12-5 with TRBJ2-4; 7 bases fit TRBD1. V was pared by 6 bases and J by 3 bases, with 11 bases of the junction left unmatched. Germline loops: CDR1 LGHNT, CDR2 FRNRAP. The CDR3 runs 16 residues. The DNA for the CDR3 is TGTGCTAGTGGCACGGAGCTCCGGGACAGCAAAAACATTCAGTACTTC. This encodes CASGTELRDSKNIQYF.

The J gene is TRBJ1-1, the V gene TRBV6-1; D possibly corresponds to TRBD1 (5 bases). This CDR3 is built from 13 residues. Per the germline V gene, CDR1 is MNHNS and CDR2 is SASEGT. The V end lost 3 bases, the J end lost 3 bases, and 8 bases lay between the germline ends. The CDR3 sequence is CASSDRADTEAFF. The CDR3 DNA reads as TGTGCCAGCAGTGACAGGGCAGACACTGAAGCTTTCTTT.

The rearrangement uses TRBV12-3 or TRBV12-4 and TRBJ1-3; D is perhaps TRBD1 (6 bases). Between the trimmed V and J ends, which lost 5 bases and 2 bases, there was a span of 10 bases. The CDR3 length is 14 residues. The CDR3 region is CASSPRGAGNTIYF. CDR3 in DNA: TGTGCCAGCAGTCCGAGGGGGGCTGGAAACACCATATATTTT.

The sample holds a few counts of this clonotype. This chain joins TRBV6-1 and TRBJ2-1; weak D call: TRBD1 (6 bases). Germline-derived CDR1 and CDR2 are MNHNS and SASEGT. V gave up 6 bases and J gave up 0 bases, with 18 bases separating them. The CDR3 loop spans 17 amino acids. CDR3 residues: CASRPTGTGISYNEQFF. In nucleotides, the CDR3 is TGTGCCAGCAGACCAACAGGGACGGGGATCTCCTACAATGAGCAGTTCTTC.

This clonotype was counted between two and nine times. The chain joins TRBV7-3 to TRBJ2-2; D uncertain. This CDR3 contains 14 residues. V gave up 0 bases and J gave up 6 bases, with 8 bases separating them. Germline CDR1 reads SGHTA; CDR2 reads FQGTGA. The CDR3 protein is CASSLTVPPGELFF. The CDR3, as DNA: TGTGCCAGCAGCTTAACTGTTCCCCCCGGGGAGCTGTTTTTT.

This clonotype was observed a handful of times. The chain uses TRBV5-1 and TRBJ2-2; D gene uncertain. CDR3 length: 14 amino acids. V lost 0 bases, J lost 3 bases, and 6 bases lay in between. Germline V CDR1 and CDR2: SGHRS, YFSETQ. CDR3 coding DNA: TGCGCCAGCAGCTTGGTCCCAGACACCGGGGAGCTGTTTTTT. Encoded protein: CASSLVPDTGELFF.

This clonotype occurred a few times. The chain is built from TRBV15 and TRBJ1-5, with unresolved D. CDR3 size: 15 residues. Trimming took off 5 bases at V and 4 bases at J, with 15 bases between the two ends. In germline, CDR1 is LNHNV, CDR2 YYDKDF (reference sequence). CDR3 region: CATSLGFQINQPQHF. The CDR3 nucleotides read TGTGCCACCAGCCTGGGCTTTCAAATTAATCAGCCCCAGCATTTT.

Concerning this clonotype itself: A read error may produce the germline difference seen at one junction end. This chain uses TRBV7-8 with TRBJ1-1; possible D gene TRBD1, 6 bases. CDR1 is SGHVS, CDR2 FQNEAQ, per germline. There are 14 residues in the CDR3. The CDR3 reads CANSLRGRAAEAFF. The DNA of the CDR3 is TGTGCCAACAGCTTAAGGGGGAGAGCGGCTGAAGCTTTCTTT.

This clonotype was counted a few times. The V and J genes are TRBV6-6 and TRBJ1-6, with D perhaps matching TRBD1 (5 bases). Germline loops: CDR1 MNHNY, CDR2 SVGAGI (reference sequence). There are 15 residues in the CDR3. The ends were cut back, 0 bases at V and 9 bases at J, with 12 bases in the middle. The CDR3 loop is CASSYSRGISSPLHF. The CDR3 nucleotides read TGTGCCAGCAGTTACTCGCGGGGGATCAGTTCACCCCTCCACTTT.

The V gene is TRBV2, the J gene TRBJ2-3; D unclear. Per germline, CDR1 SNHLY and CDR2 FYNNEI. V was shortened by 6 bases and J by 5 bases, with 15 bases between the two germline ends. This CDR3 spans 14 amino acids. The CDR3 DNA reads TGTGCCAGCAGCCGTCAAGGGATCGGAGATACGCAGTATTTT. It codes for CASSRQGIGDTQYF.

This clonotype appeared a few times. The rearrangement joins TRBV20-1 to TRBJ1-5, with D maybe TRBD1 (5 bases). The CDR3 spans 14 residues. V was trimmed by 3 bases and J by 2 bases, leaving 11 bases between them. In germline, CDR1 is DFQATT, CDR2 SNEGSKA (reference sequence). The CDR3 nucleotides are TGCAGTGCTAGCAGGGATCACGGCAATCAGCCCCAGCATTTT. Encoded protein: CSASRDHGNQPQHF.

The chain carries TRBV10-3 and TRBJ2-5, with 10 bases matching TRBD2. In germline, CDR1 is ENHRY, CDR2 SYGVKD. The trim removed 8 bases at V and 0 bases at J, leaving 3 bases unmatched. The length of the CDR3 is 14 residues. CDR3 residues: CAISAGGYQETQYF. Written as DNA, the CDR3 is TGTGCCATCTCAGCGGGGGGGTACCAAGAGACCCAGTACTTC.

The chain links TRBV10-1 to TRBJ1-1; D unresolved. The germline V gene has CDR1 WNHNN and CDR2 SYGVQD (reference sequence). The CDR3 has 13 amino acids. The ends were cut back, 1 base at V and 3 bases at J, with 6 bases in the middle. The CDR3 is CASSEWSYTEAFF. As DNA, the CDR3 is TGCGCCAGCAGTGAGTGGAGTTACACTGAAGCTTTCTTT.

V is TRBV15 and J is TRBJ2-7; D gene ambiguous. V lost 4 bases and J 3 bases, leaving 10 bases between the germline ends. The CDR3 runs to 13 residues. CDR1 and CDR2 (germline): LNHNV, YYDKDF (reference sequence). The chain's CDR3 is CATSNILSYEQYF. The CDR3 DNA sequence: TGTGCCACCAGCAATATACTGAGCTACGAGCAGTACTTC.

This clonotype was picked up a small number of times. The junction departs from germline at one end; a sequencing error may be responsible. The chain carries TRBV5-4 and TRBJ1-2; unclear D gene. In germline, CDR1 is SGHNT, CDR2 YYREEE (reference sequence). The CDR3 sequence is 13 residues long. The CDR3 is CASSFRGVYCYTF. CDR3 nucleotide sequence: TGTGCCAGCAGCTTTCGGGGAGTCTATTGCTACACCTTC.

The rearrangement uses TRBV7-2 and TRBJ2-3; TRBD2 might be the D (5 bases). Germline loops: CDR1 SGHTA, CDR2 FQGNSA. The CDR3 runs 14 residues. V was cut by 7 bases and J by 5 bases, with 16 bases left in between. CDR3 sequence: CASTRGGYKDTQYF. The CDR3 DNA follows: TGTGCCAGCACCCGAGGAGGCTACAAAGATACGCAGTATTTT.

This clonotype was seen ten or more times. The V and J genes are TRBV15 and TRBJ1-5; no definite D call. Per germline, CDR1 LNHNV and CDR2 YYDKDF (reference sequence). Trimming took off 0 bases at V and 1 base at J, with 13 bases between the two ends. This CDR3 has 17 residues. CDR3 in amino acids: CATSRDVAGPSNQPQHF. For the CDR3, the DNA is TGTGCCACCAGCAGAGATGTGGCAGGACCAAGCAATCAGCCCCAGCATTTT.

This clonotype was detected ten times or more. The rearrangement uses TRBV7-2 and TRBJ1-1; 7 nucleotides align to TRBD1. This CDR3 spans 14 amino acids. V was pared by 2 bases and J by 7 bases, with 7 bases of the junction left unmatched. Germline CDR1 is SGHTA and CDR2 is FQGNSA. The CDR3, as DNA: TGTGCCAGCAGCTTAATCCCAGGGGGTATTGAAGCTTTCTTT. Its protein product is CASSLIPGGIEAFF. Filled out from reference TRBV7-2 and TRBJ1-1, the complete variable domain reads GAGVSQSPSNKVTEKGKDVELRCDPISGHTALYWYRQSLGQGLEFLIYFQGNSAPDKSGLPSDRFSAERTGGSVSTLTIQRTQQEDSAVYLCASSLIPGGIEAFFGQGTRLTVV.

V gene TRBV20-1 combines with J gene TRBJ1-1; D gene ambiguous. The V end lost 5 bases, the J end lost 5 bases, and 24 bases lay between the germline ends. The V gene's germline CDR1 is DFQATT and CDR2 SNEGSKA (reference sequence). The length of the CDR3 is 16 residues. CDR3 sequence (DNA): TGCAGTGCTCGAAAGGAAGGGAGAACCGTGGGGACTGAAGCTTTCTTT. Amino acids: CSARKEGRTVGTEAFF.